This TCR beta chain was recorded in a study of shared clonotypes between healthy human individuals. Regarding the study as a whole: Some naive CD4 clonotypes, 5% to 5.5%, turned up in common across several donors. Among non-shared clonotypes, generation probabilities were lower than among those shared by all four donors.

Concerning this clone itself: Its antigen is unknown.

Adults of Caucasian background living in Nashville, Tennessee made up all donors. In the authors' workflow: ImmunoSEQ output held junction-only sequences without quality scores, so filtering differed. Sequencing used immunoSEQ multiplex PCR; TCRdb keeps in-frame clones, though not all of them. That table furnishes V, J and clone size, whereas the DNA furnished D and trimming. The table has approximately 100,000 clones, roughly 70% seen once. This receptor was obtained from a woman aged 30 to 39 in good health. The sample comprised memory CD8+ T cells sorted from blood. Subset in this sample: CD45RO+ cells pooled with CCR7-negative TemRA cells.

CDR3 sequence: CASSLRAGASEAFF. CDR3 bases: TGCGCCAGCAGCTTGAGGGCAGGAGCTTCTGAAGCTTTCTTT. The chain is built from TRBV5-1 and TRBJ1-1; no reliable D call. The germline V gene encodes CDR1 SGHRS and CDR2 YFSETQ. The V end lost 1 base, the J end lost 6 bases, and 13 bases lay between the germline ends. The CDR3 has 14 amino acids.